This T cell receptor (beta chain) was sequenced during a study of cytomegalovirus exposure and HLA in healthy donors. PCR employed 60 Vbeta and 13 Jbeta primers. This table comes from immunoSEQ multiplex PCR, and its TCRdb copy is limited to in-frame clones, with some not included. The table for this sample gives about 88,000 clones. The CDR3 extends over 15 amino acids. The V end was cut by 0 bases, the J end by 9 bases, with 15 bases between. Germline CDR1 reads LGHNA; CDR2 reads YNFKEQ. The gene calls are TRBV4-2 and TRBJ1-5; D remains unclear. The specimen was PBMCs. The clonotype was recovered from a girl aged 5-17 years in good health and CMV-seropositive. The CDR3 coding sequence is TGTGCCAGCAGCCAAGAAGTGACATTGCCAGGGCCCCAGCATTTT. Residues: CASSQEVTLPGPQHF.